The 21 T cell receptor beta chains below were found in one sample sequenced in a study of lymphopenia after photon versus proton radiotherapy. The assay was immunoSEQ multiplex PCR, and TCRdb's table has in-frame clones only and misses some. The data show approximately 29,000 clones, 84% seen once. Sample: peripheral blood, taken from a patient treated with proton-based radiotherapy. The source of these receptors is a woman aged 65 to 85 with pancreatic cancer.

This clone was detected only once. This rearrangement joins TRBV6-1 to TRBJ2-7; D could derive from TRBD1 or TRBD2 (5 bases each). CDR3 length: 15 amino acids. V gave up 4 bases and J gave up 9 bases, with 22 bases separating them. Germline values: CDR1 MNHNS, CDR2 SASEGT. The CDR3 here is CASSAPGREFSGQYF. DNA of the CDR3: TGTGCCAGCAGTGCCCCGGGACGGGAATTTAGTGGGCAGTACTTC.

The CDR3 DNA sequence: TGTGCTAGTGGTTTGGAGACAGGGGGATATAGCAATCAGCCCCAGCATTTT. It encodes CASGLETGGYSNQPQHF. The chain links TRBV12-5 to TRBJ1-5, with 9 positions matching TRBD1. The V gene end was trimmed by 1 base and the J gene end by 0 bases; junction bases not matched to a gene: 4. This CDR3 spans 17 amino acids. Germline V CDR1 and CDR2: LGHNT, FRNRAP.

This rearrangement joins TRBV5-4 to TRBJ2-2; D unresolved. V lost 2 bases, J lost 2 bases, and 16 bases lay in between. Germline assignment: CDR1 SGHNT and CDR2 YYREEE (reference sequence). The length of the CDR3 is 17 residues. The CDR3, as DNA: TGTGCCAGCAGCTTTGATATTGGGCCTTTTAACACCGGGGAGCTGTTTTTT. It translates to CASSFDIGPFNTGELFF.

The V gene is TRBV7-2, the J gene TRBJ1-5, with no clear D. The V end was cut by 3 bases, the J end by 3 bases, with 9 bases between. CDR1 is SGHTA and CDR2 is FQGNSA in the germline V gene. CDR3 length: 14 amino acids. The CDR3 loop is CASSFIGSNQPQHF. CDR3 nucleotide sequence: TGTGCCAGCAGCTTCATAGGGTCCAATCAGCCCCAGCATTTT.

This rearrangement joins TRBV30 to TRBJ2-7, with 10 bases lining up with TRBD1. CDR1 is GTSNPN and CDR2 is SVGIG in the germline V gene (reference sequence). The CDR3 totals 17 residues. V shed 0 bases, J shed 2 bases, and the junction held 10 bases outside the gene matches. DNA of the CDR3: TGTGCCTGGAGTGTACGGGTCCGGGACAGGGGACCCTACGAGCAGTACTTC. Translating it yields CAWSVRVRDRGPYEQYF.

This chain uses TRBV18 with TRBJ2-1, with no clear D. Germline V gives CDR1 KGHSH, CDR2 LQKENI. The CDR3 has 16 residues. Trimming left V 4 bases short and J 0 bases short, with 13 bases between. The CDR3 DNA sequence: TGTGCCAGCTCACTAGACTCCGGTGGCTCCTACAATGAGCAGTTCTTC. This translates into CASSLDSGGSYNEQFF.

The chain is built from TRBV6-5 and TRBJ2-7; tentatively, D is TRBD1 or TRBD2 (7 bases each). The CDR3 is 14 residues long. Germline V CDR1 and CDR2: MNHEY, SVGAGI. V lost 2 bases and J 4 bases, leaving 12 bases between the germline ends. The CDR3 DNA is TGTGCCAGCAGTTACCAGGGGGGGAGATACGAGCAGTACTTC. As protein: CASSYQGGRYEQYF.

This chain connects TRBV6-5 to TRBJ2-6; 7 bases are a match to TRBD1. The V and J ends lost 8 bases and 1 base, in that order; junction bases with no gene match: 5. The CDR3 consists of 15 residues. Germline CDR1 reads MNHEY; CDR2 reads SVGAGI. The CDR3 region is CASGAQGSGANVLTF. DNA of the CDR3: TGTGCCAGCGGAGCACAGGGGTCTGGGGCCAACGTCCTGACTTTC.

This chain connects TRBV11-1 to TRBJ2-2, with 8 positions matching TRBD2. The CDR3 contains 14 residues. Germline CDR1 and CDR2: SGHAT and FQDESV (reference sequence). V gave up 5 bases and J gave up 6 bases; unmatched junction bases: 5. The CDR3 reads CASSPYGGAGELFF. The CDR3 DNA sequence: TGTGCCAGCAGCCCATACGGGGGGGCCGGGGAGCTGTTTTTT.

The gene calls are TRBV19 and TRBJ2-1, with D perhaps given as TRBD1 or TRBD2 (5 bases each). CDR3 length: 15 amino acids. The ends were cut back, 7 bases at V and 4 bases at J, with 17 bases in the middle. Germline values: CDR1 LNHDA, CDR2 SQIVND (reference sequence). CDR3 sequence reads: CASNLWDGSYNEQFF. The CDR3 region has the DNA TGTGCCAGTAATCTGTGGGACGGATCTTACAATGAGCAGTTCTTC.

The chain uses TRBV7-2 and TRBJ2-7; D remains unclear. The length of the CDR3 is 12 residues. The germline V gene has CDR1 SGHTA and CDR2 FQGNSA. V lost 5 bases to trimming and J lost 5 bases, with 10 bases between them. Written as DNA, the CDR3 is TGTGCCAGCAGCCACGACCTCGACGAGCAGTACTTC. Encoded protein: CASSHDLDEQYF. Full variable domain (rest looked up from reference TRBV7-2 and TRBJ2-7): GAGVSQSPSNKVTEKGKDVELRCDPISGHTALYWYRQSLGQGLEFLIYFQGNSAPDKSGLPSDRFSAERTGGSVSTLTIQRTQQEDSAVYLCASSHDLDEQYFGPGTRLTVT.

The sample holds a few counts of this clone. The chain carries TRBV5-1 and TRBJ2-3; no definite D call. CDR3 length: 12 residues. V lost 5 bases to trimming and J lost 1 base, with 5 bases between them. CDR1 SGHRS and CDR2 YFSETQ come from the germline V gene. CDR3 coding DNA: TGCGCCAGCAGACTGCGCACAGATACGCAGTATTTT. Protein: CASRLRTDTQYF.

The DNA of the CDR3 is TGTGCCAGCAGCCTAAAGATCACCGGGGAGCTGTTTTTT. The encoded protein is CASSLKITGELFF. The chain carries TRBV14 and TRBJ2-2; unclear D gene. CDR1 is SGHDN, CDR2 FVKESK, per germline. CDR3 length: 13 amino acids. The V and J ends lost 4 bases and 4 bases respectively, with 7 bases between them.

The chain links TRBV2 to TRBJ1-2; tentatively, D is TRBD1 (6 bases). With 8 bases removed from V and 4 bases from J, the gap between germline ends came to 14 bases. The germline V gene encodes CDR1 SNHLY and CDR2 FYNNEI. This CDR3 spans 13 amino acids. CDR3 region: CASDRFRGYGYTF. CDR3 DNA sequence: TGTGCCAGCGACAGGTTCCGGGGCTATGGCTACACCTTC. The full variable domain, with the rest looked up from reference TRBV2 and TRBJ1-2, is EPEVTQTPSHQVTQMGQEVILRCVPISNHLYFYWYRQILGQKVEFLVSFYNNEISEKSEIFDDQFSVERPDGSNFTLKIRSTKLEDSAMYFCASDRFRGYGYTFGSGTRLTVV.

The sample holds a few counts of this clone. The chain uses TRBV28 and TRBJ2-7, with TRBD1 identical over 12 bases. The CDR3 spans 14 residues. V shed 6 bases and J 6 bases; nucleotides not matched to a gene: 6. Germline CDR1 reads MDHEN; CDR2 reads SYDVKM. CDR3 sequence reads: CASRAGTGGREQYF. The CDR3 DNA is TGTGCCAGCAGGGCCGGGACAGGGGGCCGCGAGCAGTACTTC.

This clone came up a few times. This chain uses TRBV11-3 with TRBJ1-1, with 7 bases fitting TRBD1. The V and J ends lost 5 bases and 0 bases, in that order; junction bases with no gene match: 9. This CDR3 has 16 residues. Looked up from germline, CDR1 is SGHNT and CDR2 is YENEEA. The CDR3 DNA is TGTGCCAGCAGCCGGACTCGGACAGGAATGAACACTGAAGCTTTCTTT. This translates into CASSRTRTGMNTEAFF.

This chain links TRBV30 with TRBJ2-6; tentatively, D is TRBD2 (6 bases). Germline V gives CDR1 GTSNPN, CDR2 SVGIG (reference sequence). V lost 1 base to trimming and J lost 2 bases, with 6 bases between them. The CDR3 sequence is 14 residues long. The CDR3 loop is CAWSGGAGANVLTF. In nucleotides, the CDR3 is TGTGCCTGGAGTGGCGGGGCTGGGGCCAACGTCCTGACTTTC.

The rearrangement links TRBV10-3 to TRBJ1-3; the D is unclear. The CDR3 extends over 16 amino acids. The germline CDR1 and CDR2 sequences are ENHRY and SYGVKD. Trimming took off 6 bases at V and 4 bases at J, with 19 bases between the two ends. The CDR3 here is CAISPTLLGSGNTIYF. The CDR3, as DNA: TGTGCCATCAGCCCCACTTTATTAGGTTCAGGAAACACCATATATTTT.

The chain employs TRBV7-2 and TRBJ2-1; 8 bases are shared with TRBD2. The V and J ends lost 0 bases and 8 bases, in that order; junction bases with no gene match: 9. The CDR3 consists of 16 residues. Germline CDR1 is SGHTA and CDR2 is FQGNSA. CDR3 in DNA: TGTGCCAGCAGCTTAGCTGGGACTAGTAACTCCTATGAGCAGTTCTTC. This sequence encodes CASSLAGTSNSYEQFF.

The DNA for the CDR3 is TGCGCCAGCAGCCCGACTAGCGGGAGTGGTAATGAGCAGTTCTTC. As protein: CASSPTSGSGNEQFF. V usage is TRBV5-1 and J usage is TRBJ2-1, with TRBD2 matching over 12 bases. Germline V lookup: CDR1 SGHRS, CDR2 YFSETQ. The CDR3 has 15 residues. Germline trimming cut 4 bases from V and 7 bases from J; bases unmatched to any gene: 6.

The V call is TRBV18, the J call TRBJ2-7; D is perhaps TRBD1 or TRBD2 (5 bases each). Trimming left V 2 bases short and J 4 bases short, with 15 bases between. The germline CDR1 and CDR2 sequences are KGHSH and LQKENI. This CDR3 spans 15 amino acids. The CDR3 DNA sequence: TGTGCCAGCTCACCAGGGGGAGACGGCCTTTACGAGCAGTACTTC. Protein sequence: CASSPGGDGLYEQYF.